The T cell receptor (beta chain) described here comes from a study of response to subunit inactivated influenza vaccine. The study, taken as a whole, reports: Authors suggested that a seasonal influenza vaccination recruits few new T cells each time.

Each CDR3 protein gets one entry after TCRdb re-called the RT-PCR reads with MiXCR. The sample records fewer than 600,000 distinct CDR3 sequences, less than 7.5% being singletons. A word on this clonotype: Its antigen remains unidentified.

Sequenced here: PBMCs from blood, sampled less than 30 months after vaccination. This TCR was sampled from a man between 50 and 70 years old who received an inactivated influenza vaccine.

CDR3 in amino acids: CASSEEKADTQYF. Written as DNA, the CDR3 is TGTGCCAGCAGTGAGGAGAAGGCAGATACGCAGTATTTT. This rearrangement joins TRBV2 to TRBJ2-3, with D unresolved. Germline V lookup: CDR1 SNHLY, CDR2 FYNNEI. CDR3 length equals 13 residues. The germline V and J ends were trimmed by 3 bases and 4 bases, with 8 bases remaining between them.